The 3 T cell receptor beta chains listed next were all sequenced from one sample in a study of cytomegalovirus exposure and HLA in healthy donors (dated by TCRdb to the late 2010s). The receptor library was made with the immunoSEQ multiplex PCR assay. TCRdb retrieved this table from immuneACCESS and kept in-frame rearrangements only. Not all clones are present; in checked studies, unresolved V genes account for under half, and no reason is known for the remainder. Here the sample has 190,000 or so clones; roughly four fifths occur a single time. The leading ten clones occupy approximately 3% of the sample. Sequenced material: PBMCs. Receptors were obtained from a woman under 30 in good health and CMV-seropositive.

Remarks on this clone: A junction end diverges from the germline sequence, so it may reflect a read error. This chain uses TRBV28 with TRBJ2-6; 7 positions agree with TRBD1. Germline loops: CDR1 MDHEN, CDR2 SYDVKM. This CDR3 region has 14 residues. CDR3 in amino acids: CASINVAGGNVLTF. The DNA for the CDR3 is TGTGCCAGCATCAACGTGGCAGGGGGCAACGTCCTGACTTTC.

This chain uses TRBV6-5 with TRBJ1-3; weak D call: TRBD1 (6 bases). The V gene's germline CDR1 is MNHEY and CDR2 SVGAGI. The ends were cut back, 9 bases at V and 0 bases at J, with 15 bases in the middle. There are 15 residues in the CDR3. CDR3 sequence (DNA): TGTGCCAGGACCGACAGGTCCGACTCTGGAAACACCATATATTTT. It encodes CARTDRSDSGNTIYF.

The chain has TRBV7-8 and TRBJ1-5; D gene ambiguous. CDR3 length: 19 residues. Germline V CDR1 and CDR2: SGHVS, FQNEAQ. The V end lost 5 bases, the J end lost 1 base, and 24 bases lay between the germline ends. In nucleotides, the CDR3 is TGTGCCAGCAGCCACCCGATCGGGGTGTCTCGTTGGAGCAATCAGCCCCAGCATTTT. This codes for CASSHPIGVSRWSNQPQHF.